This T cell receptor beta chain is from a study of blood T cells in healthy people across ages (dated by TCRdb to the mid-2010s). With regard to the full study: Template switching captured roughly one uniquely barcoded TCR beta cDNA molecule per two T cells in model experiments. To avoid experimental bias, donors of different ages were spread randomly across the sequencing lanes. The donors were split into four age groups: young (average around 16 years), middle-aged (39), aged (more than 55) and long-lived (under 85). Using deep sequencing normalized with unique cDNA molecular identifiers, the study measured how TCR beta repertoire diversity changes with age. The study analyzed two additional independent replicas of 1 million unique cDNA reads from the same blood draw for two donors, one aged 18 to 30 and one aged 80 or older. What the authors observed across the whole study: A strong correlation was found between observed TCR beta diversity and the percentage of naive T cells measured by flow cytometry. Because the CMV infection status of the donors was unknown, age-related changes in expanded clonotypes may potentially have been confounded. Because profiling used bulk unsorted PBMCs, naive and antigen-experienced compartments could not be compared conclusively. Total diversity estimates from one million sequenced T cells were considered lower bounds and underestimates. As age increased, observed TCR beta diversity per million T cells dropped in a roughly linear way, and a significant reduction was already evident by age 40. Compared with the aged group, more naive CD4+ T cells, fewer expanded clones and increased TCR diversity were shown by the long-lived group, suggesting age selection.

The V end loses 2 bases and the J end loses 11 bases, and a stretch of 18 bases separates them. Measured from the cysteine to the phenylalanine, the CDR3 is 14 residues long. Solely the CDR3 DNA is kept, with 42 bases framed from the first base. The germline V gene provides CDR1 MNHEY and CDR2 SVGAGI. This clonotype has a count of ten or more. Its binding antigen is unknown. This clone may be a read error of a much larger clone one base away. Systemically healthy Caucasian individuals from Russia, 35 to 50 in total and aged 6 to 90 years, were included as donors. Each donor gave roughly 11 milliliters of peripheral blood, drawn into EDTA-treated Vacutainer tubes. PBMCs were isolated by Ficoll-Paque density-gradient centrifugation, with at least 6 million obtained per sample. Trizol reagent was used to extract total RNA from PBMCs, with at least 6 micrograms per sample. Naive CD45RAhigh/CD27high T cell percentages were measured by flow cytometry on a PBMC aliquot from every donor.

The protocol used for the library was 5' RACE. For sequencing, an Illumina HiSeq 2500 was employed. A second PCR of about 7 to 12 cycles was run with a J-beta primer mix and a sample-barcoded 5' primer. Each TCR beta cDNA molecule received a unique molecular identifier from a template-switch 5' adaptor carrying 12 random nucleotides. Each sample yielded at least 2.5 million CDR3-containing paired-end reads. All of the RNA was converted into first-strand cDNA using the Mint cDNA synthesis kit, with a TRBC-specific oligonucleotide serving as the primer. Following uracil-DNA glycosylase treatment, all cDNA underwent a first 18-cycle PCR with the universal primers M1SS and BC2_uni_R. In the authors' own workflow: Each sample was normalized by randomly selecting 1 million high-quality reads, each carrying a distinct molecular identifier. Instead of being binned into consensus sequences, reads with shared molecular identifiers were discarded. MiTCR, set to a Q25 quality threshold and the strictest error-elimination algorithm, was used for CDR3 identification, clonotype clustering and error correction. A nonparametric unseen species model with Euler transformation was used to estimate a lower bound on total TCR beta diversity. TCRdb applied fastp at Q25 and MiXCR to the public reads, then kept only in-frame beta chains. CDR3 protein duplicates are merged, each entry listing the most common genes and DNA. TCRdb assigned the V and J calls; the authors' analysis was not used. This sample is represented by 600,000 to 800,000 distinct CDR3 sequences; more than 45% of them were singletons. About 13% of the sample belongs to the ten largest clones.

Recombination connected TRBV6-5 to TRBJ2-5; the D assignment is uncertain and may be TRBD1 or TRBD2, with 5 bases supporting each. The specimen was blood. This TCR was sampled from a woman older than 75 in good health. The nucleotide sequence is TGTGCCAGCAGTTACGGGACCGTATACAATGAGCAGTACTTC. This translates into CASSYGTVYNEQYF.